The clone carrying this TCR beta chain has more than one count but fewer than ten. The antigen is not known. V was pared by 7 bases and J by 0 bases, with 18 bases between. The germline V gene has CDR1 MNHEY and CDR2 SVGEGT. CDR3 length: 16 residues. The entry originates in a study of response to subunit inactivated influenza vaccine. TCRdb ran MiXCR on the RT-PCR reads and lists one entry per CDR3 protein. This table has around 710,000 distinct CDR3 sequences, around 14% appearing once. Study-level findings and limits: Few additional T cells are recruited per seasonal influenza vaccination, authors suggested.

The source material was PBMCs from blood, sampled less than 15 days before vaccination. This sequence originates from a man between 45 and 60 years old who received an inactivated influenza vaccine. The chain employs TRBV6-2 or TRBV6-3 and TRBJ1-1, with a weak D call TRBD1 (5 bases). In DNA form, the CDR3 reads TGTGCCAGCAACCAGATACAGGCGGCTATGAACACTGAAGCTTTCTTT. This encodes CASNQIQAAMNTEAFF.